This T cell receptor (beta chain) is from a study of CD8+ T cells in alopecia areata (dated by TCRdb to the late 2010s). Regarding the research as a whole: The treated patients, all with moderate-to-severe alopecia areata, were enrolled in an open-label pilot trial of oral tofacitinib given at 5 to 10 mg twice daily. High-throughput TCRbeta sequencing was used to examine T cell clonal expansion in alopecia areata in both the C3H/HeJ mouse model and human patients. Tofacitinib-treated patients had biopsies at baseline and at 4 and 24 weeks of treatment, with a later scalp biopsy in several patients. Scalp clonality was compared among normal scalp (n=4), patchy alopecia areata scalp (n=8), and alopecia totalis/universalis scalp (n=8). Human TCRbeta sequencing covered scalp tissue and sorted CD4+ and CD8+ peripheral blood T cells from patchy and totalis/universalis alopecia areata patients and healthy controls. TCRbeta CDR3 regions were amplified by immunoSEQ multiplex PCR with 35 Vbeta forward and 13 Jbeta reverse primers. Patients stayed on tofacitinib for 6 to 18 months and then had 6 months of follow-up off drug so that delayed response and recurrence could be assessed. RNA was extracted with the PAXgene miRNA kit for fixed scalp, the miRNeasy kit for PBMCs, and the RNeasy kit for mouse skin. Study-level results and caveats: Lesional scalp, especially in alopecia totalis/universalis, showed higher clonality and more expanded CD8+ clones than normal scalp, suggesting antigenic drive. Compared with mice, TCR sequences shared between patients were less clear, possibly partly because of HLA diversity across the patient population. Unlike mouse skin, where gammadelta T cells dominate, normal human skin contains resident alphabeta T cells that get sequenced too, which complicates analysis of the scalp TCR repertoire.

In regard to this clone: Which antigen it targets is not known. One base away there is no much larger clone; base qualities are not given.

V and J are truncated by 4 bases and 5 bases respectively, leaving an intervening sequence of 9 bases. From its cysteine to its phenylalanine, the CDR3 spans 11 amino acids. CDR3 DNA only is kept here, 33 bases in frame from base 1. CDR1 is given as DFQATT and CDR2 as SNEGSKA, both from the germline V gene (reference sequence). The time point label for this specimen denotes: baseline before oral tofacitinib. Lesional scalp punch biopsies and peripheral blood were obtained from alopecia areata patients. PBMCs were isolated by density centrifugation and stained for CD3, CD4 and CD8, after which CD4+ and CD8+ T cells were sorted on a FACSAria. Libraries were constructed by the immunoSEQ multiplex PCR assay. RNA was extracted from all samples and reverse transcribed into cDNA, which served as template for TCR sequencing. SuperScript III was used for first-strand cDNA synthesis, primed with a 2:1 mix of oligo-dT and random hexamers. A synthetic immune receptor repertoire was used to assess amplification bias, and residual bias was removed computationally. Regarding the original processing steps: After raw reads were preprocessed to remove errors, the CDR3 was defined following IMGT conventions as running from the conserved cysteine to phenylalanine. Clonality was computed by normalizing Shannon entropy by log2 of the number of productive unique TCRs and subtracting the result from 1. CD4 or CD8 identity of scalp clones was inferred by cross-referencing scalp TCRbeta sequences with sorted blood CD4 and CD8 repertoires. Here the immuneACCESS table is served through TCRdb, limited to in-frame sequences with V and J called. Missing clones are a known gap in these copies; in checked studies unresolved V genes cover under half, and the rest lacks a known reason. The V and J calls and clone size are taken from that table; D and trimming were inferred from the DNA. The sample table contains 200,000 to 250,000 clones; only one count was recorded for 50% to 60% of them. Of the sample, around 0.44% is held by the ten largest clones.

The specimen comprised CD4+ T cells sorted from blood, sampled at week 0. This chain joins TRBV20-1 to TRBJ2-7, with the D call tentatively TRBD1 or TRBD2, each fitting 6 bases. The receptor was isolated from a human donor with alopecia areata. The DNA sequence follows: TGCAGTGCTACCGGGGGCCACGAGCAGTACTTC. The resulting protein is CSATGGHEQYF.